The clone carrying this T cell receptor beta chain was observed at least ten times. No antigen is known for it. The data stem from a study of T cells in Graves' hyperthyroidism and ophthalmopathy. Study outcomes and limitations: Model output signaled ophthalmopathy a median roughly 6 months ahead of onset.

Trimming removed 5 bases at V and 3 bases at J, with 14 bases between. From germline, CDR1 is SGHDN and CDR2 FVKESK. The CDR3 has 14 residues. Amplified TCR beta CDR3 regions came from RNA transcripts. The primer set for the first-round RT-PCR of the TCR CDR3 was HTBI. TCRdb independently ran MiXCR on the multiplex PCR reads; one entry per CDR3 protein. The sample holds 380,000 or so distinct CDR3 sequences, about 20% seen once. The sequence came from a young woman with Graves' hyperthyroidism. Sequencing was done on a sample of blood. The J gene is TRBJ2-7, the V gene TRBV14; D possibly corresponds to TRBD2 (5 bases). The CDR3 nucleotides are TGTGCCAGCAGCGTACGAAGGACTGGCTACGAGCAGTACTTC. Encoded protein: CASSVRRTGYEQYF.